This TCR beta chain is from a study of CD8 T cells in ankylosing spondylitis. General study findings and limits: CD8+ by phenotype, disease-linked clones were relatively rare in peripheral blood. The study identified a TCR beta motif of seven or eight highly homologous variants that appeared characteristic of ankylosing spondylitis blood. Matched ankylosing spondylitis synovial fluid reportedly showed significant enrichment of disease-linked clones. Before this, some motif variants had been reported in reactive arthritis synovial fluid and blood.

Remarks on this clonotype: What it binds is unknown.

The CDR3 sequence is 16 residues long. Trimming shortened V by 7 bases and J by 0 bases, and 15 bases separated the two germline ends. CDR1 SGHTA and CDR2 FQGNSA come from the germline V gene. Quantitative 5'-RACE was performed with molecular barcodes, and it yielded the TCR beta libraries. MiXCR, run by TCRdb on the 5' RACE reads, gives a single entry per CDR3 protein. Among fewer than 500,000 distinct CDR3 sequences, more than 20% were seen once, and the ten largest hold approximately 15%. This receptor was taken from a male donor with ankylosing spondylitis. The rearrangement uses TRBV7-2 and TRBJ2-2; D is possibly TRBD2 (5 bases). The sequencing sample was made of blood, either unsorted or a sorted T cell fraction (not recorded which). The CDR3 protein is CASNPNTGTNTGELFF. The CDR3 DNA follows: TGTGCCAGCAACCCCAACACCGGGACGAACACCGGGGAGCTGTTTTTT.